This note documents a single TCR beta chain sequence. This sample is part of a study of early stage breast cancer tumors. CDR3 length equals 14 residues. Germline values: CDR1 SGHRS, CDR2 YFSETQ. Losses at the gene ends were 0 bases for V and 5 bases for J; bases not matched to a gene: 5. This table comes from immunoSEQ multiplex PCR, and its TCRdb copy is limited to in-frame clones, with some not included. The table has fewer than 70,000 clones, 65% to 80% seen once; the top ten hold less than 4%. The receptor's source is a young adult with breast cancer. V and J are TRBV5-1 and TRBJ2-7, with TRBD1 matching 7 bases. Sequencing was performed on blood. This CDR3 is CASSLGDRHNEQYF. CDR3 bases: TGCGCCAGCAGCTTGGGGGACAGACACAACGAGCAGTACTTC.